This TCR beta chain comes out of a study of shared clonotypes between healthy human individuals. This clone was seen just once. Its specificity is not known. The V end lost 0 bases, the J end lost 5 bases, and 7 bases lay between the germline ends. From germline, CDR1 is MGHRA and CDR2 YSYEKL. The CDR3 consists of 13 residues. The authors' processing: Filtering was not the same, since immunoSEQ gave junction-only sequences without quality scores. Data came from immunoSEQ multiplex PCR; TCRdb stores just in-frame clones and leaves some out. V and J calls and clone size are copied from that table; D and trimming were computed from the DNA. The sample yields under 2,500,000 clones, almost 96% seen once. Whole-study results and caveats: In general, naive subsets displayed greater estimated richness than memory subsets did. Some clonotypes were shared by all four sorted-subset donors, while others were not shared. The non-shared ones had lower generation probabilities than the shared ones. The study drew on few donors, limiting represented genetic and exposure-history diversity.

Sample: naive CD4+ T cells sorted from blood. The subset denotes: CD45RA+ positively selected. The sequence was obtained from a man between 18 and 35 years old in good health. The chain carries TRBV4-1 and TRBJ2-5; no firm D call. CDR3 region: CASSQDQIETQYF. The CDR3 DNA follows: TGCGCCAGCAGCCAAGATCAGATTGAGACCCAGTACTTC.